These 19 T cell receptor beta chains share one sample of origin, sequenced in a study of blood T cell repertoires in COVID-19. This table comes from immunoSEQ multiplex PCR, and its TCRdb copy is limited to in-frame clones, with some not included. The table has roughly 140,000 clones, over 70% seen once. Sequenced sample: peripheral blood. The receptors were gathered from a man between 65 and 85 years old who had recovered from COVID-19.

The chain has TRBV5-8 and TRBJ2-3; weak D call: TRBD1 (6 bases). Germline lookup yields CDR1 SGHTS and CDR2 YDEGEE. The CDR3 spans 15 residues. The V end lost 1 base, the J end lost 7 bases, and 16 bases lay between the germline ends. The CDR3, as DNA: TGTGCCAGCAGCTTGAGGGCAGGGACAAAATATACGCAGTATTTT. Protein: CASSLRAGTKYTQYF.

The V call is TRBV15, the J call TRBJ2-7, with 8 bases identical to TRBD2. J lost 1 base, V lost 3 bases, and 8 bases had no gene match. This CDR3 is 16 amino acids long. In germline, CDR1 is LNHNV, CDR2 YYDKDF (reference sequence). The CDR3 DNA reads as TGTGCCACCAGCAGTCATCCCGGGACTAGTTCCTACGAGCAGTACTTC. As protein: CATSSHPGTSSYEQYF. The whole variable domain, remainder taken from reference TRBV15 and TRBJ2-7, is DAMVIQNPRYQVTQFGKPVTLSCSQTLNHNVMYWYQQKSSQAPKLLFHYYDKDFNNEADTPDNFQSRRPNTSFCFLDIRSPGLGDTAMYLCATSSHPGTSSYEQYFGPGTRLTVT.

The chain carries TRBV6-6 and TRBJ2-1; unclear D gene. Germline V gene data show CDR1 as MNHNY and CDR2 as SVGAGI (reference sequence). The ends were cut back, 6 bases at V and 4 bases at J, with 13 bases in the middle. The CDR3 length is 14 residues. As DNA, the CDR3 is TGTGCCAGCAGGACACATGAGACGTACAATGAGCAGTTCTTC. This sequence encodes CASRTHETYNEQFF.

The chain carries TRBV27 and TRBJ2-2; the match to TRBD1 covers 7 bases. CDR1 is MNHEY, CDR2 SMNVEV, per germline (reference sequence). This CDR3 spans 16 amino acids. V lost 7 bases and J lost 0; bases outside the gene matches: 8. Here the CDR3 reads CASILSGTANTGELFF. CDR3 nucleotide sequence: TGTGCCAGCATCCTCTCCGGGACAGCGAACACCGGGGAGCTGTTTTTT.

V usage is TRBV6-6 and J usage is TRBJ2-3; TRBD2 matches at 8 bases. CDR1 is MNHNY and CDR2 is SVGAGI in the germline V gene (reference sequence). V lost 5 bases and J lost 3; bases outside the gene matches: 10. This CDR3 contains 16 residues. CDR3 coding DNA: TGTGCCAGCAGTCCCCTCGAAGCGGGGGCGACAGATACGCAGTATTTT. Translation gives CASSPLEAGATDTQYF.

CDR3 DNA sequence: TGTGCTAGTGGTTTGGGGACTAGCGGCACAGATACGCAGTATTTT. It yields the protein CASGLGTSGTDTQYF. The chain joins TRBV12-5 to TRBJ2-3, with 9 nucleotides matching TRBD2. With 1 base clipped from V and 1 base from J, the junction kept 0 bases outside the gene matches. Germline CDR1 and CDR2: LGHNT and FRNRAP. The CDR3 is 15 amino acids.

This chain joins TRBV2 and TRBJ2-3; 7 bases align to TRBD2. V gave up 4 bases and J gave up 5 bases; unmatched junction bases: 6. This CDR3 contains 14 residues. Germline V gives CDR1 SNHLY, CDR2 FYNNEI. DNA of the CDR3: TGTGCCAGCAGTGCCAGGACTAGAGGAGATACGCAGTATTTT. Residues: CASSARTRGDTQYF.

The chain combines TRBV29-1 with TRBJ2-6; D may be TRBD1 (6 bases). This CDR3 is 14 amino acids long. In germline, CDR1 is SQVTM, CDR2 ANQGSEA. Trimming left V 5 bases short and J 17 bases short, with 25 bases between. CDR3 nucleotide sequence: TGCAGCGTTCAGGGACAATCCTCTTTCGACCATATGACTTTC. Its translation: CSVQGQSSFDHMTF.

This clone has a single count. The chain uses TRBV15 and TRBJ2-2; a weak D match, TRBD2 (7 bases). V dropped 5 bases and J dropped 1 base, with 11 bases sitting between them. This CDR3 comprises 15 residues. Germline-derived CDR1 and CDR2 are LNHNV and YYDKDF (reference sequence). CDR3: CATSGGGGNTGELFF. CDR3 DNA sequence: TGTGCCACCAGCGGGGGCGGGGGGAACACCGGGGAGCTGTTTTTT.

V usage is TRBV5-4 and J usage is TRBJ1-1; D is perhaps TRBD1 (6 bases). The CDR3 sequence is 16 residues long. Trimming cost V 4 bases and J 4 bases, with 20 bases left between them. From germline, CDR1 is SGHNT and CDR2 YYREEE (reference sequence). Here the CDR3 DNA reads TGTGCCAGCAGCCGCCCGGGGAAGGAAGGGGGCACTGAAGCTTTCTTT. It specifies CASSRPGKEGGTEAFF. The full variable domain, in which reference TRBV5-4 and TRBJ1-1 provide the parts outside the CDR3, is ETGVTQSPTHLIKTRGQQVTLRCSSQSGHNTVSWYQQALGQGPQFIFQYYREEENGRGNFPPRFSGLQFPNYSSELNVNALELDDSALYLCASSRPGKEGGTEAFFGQGTRLTVV.

This sequence joins TRBV19 and TRBJ1-6, with unresolved D. V was pared by 3 bases and J by 8 bases, with 11 bases between. Per germline, CDR1 LNHDA and CDR2 SQIVND (reference sequence). CDR3 size: 14 residues. CDR3 region: CASSIPGFDSPLHF. In DNA, the CDR3 is TGTGCCAGTAGTATCCCAGGCTTCGATTCACCCCTCCACTTT.

This chain connects TRBV4-3 to TRBJ1-4; no firm D call. Between the trimmed V and J ends, which lost 1 base and 6 bases, there was a span of 12 bases. Germline CDR1 and CDR2: LGHNA and YSLEER. CDR3 size: 15 residues. The CDR3 reads CASSQVPGKYEKLFF. In DNA form, the CDR3 reads TGCGCCAGCAGCCAAGTTCCGGGGAAGTATGAAAAACTGTTTTTT.

With respect to this clone: This same CDR3 is encoded by further DNA sequences in the sample. V and J are TRBV29-1 and TRBJ2-2, with 15 nucleotides matching TRBD2. Trimming took 6 bases from V and 5 from J; bases not matched to a gene: 1. This CDR3 comprises 14 residues. CDR1 is SQVTM and CDR2 is ANQGSEA in the germline V gene. The CDR3 sequence is CSVGLAGGTGELFF. The CDR3 DNA sequence: TGCAGCGTCGGACTAGCGGGAGGGACCGGGGAGCTGTTTTTT.

The V call is TRBV27, the J call TRBJ1-2; D gene ambiguous. Trimming took off 4 bases at V and 8 bases at J, with 11 bases between the two ends. The CDR3 covers 12 residues. Germline lookup yields CDR1 MNHEY and CDR2 SMNVEV (reference sequence). The CDR3 loop is CASSSLDRGYTF. The CDR3 DNA reads as TGTGCCAGCAGTTCCCTAGACCGGGGCTACACCTTC.

The genes are TRBV6-2 or TRBV6-3 and TRBJ2-1, with 8 bases that match TRBD2. The germline CDR1 and CDR2 sequences are MNHEY and SVGEGT. J was trimmed by 7 bases and V by 2 bases; bases with no gene match: 4. The CDR3 extends over 14 amino acids. CDR3 nucleotides: TGTGCCAGCAGTTACGGGGGGACTAGTAATGAGCAGTTCTTC. This gives the protein CASSYGGTSNEQFF.

This sequence joins TRBV7-2 and TRBJ1-1; D perhaps matches TRBD1 (6 bases). The CDR3 is made up of 14 amino acids. CDR1 SGHTA and CDR2 FQGNSA come from the germline V gene. Trimming stripped 1 base from V and 4 bases from J, with 10 bases between. This chain's CDR3 is CASSLEGGSTEAFF. The CDR3, as DNA: TGTGCCAGCAGCTTAGAGGGGGGGTCCACTGAAGCTTTCTTT.

The rearrangement joins TRBV5-1 to TRBJ2-2, with 8 bases aligning to TRBD2. The V segment lost 4 bases and the J segment 5 bases; nucleotides outside the gene matches: 7. This CDR3 has 15 amino acids. CDR1 is SGHRS and CDR2 is YFSETQ in the germline V gene. The CDR3 region is CASSPGLGGTGELFF. Written as DNA, the CDR3 is TGCGCCAGCAGCCCGGGACTAGGAGGGACCGGGGAGCTGTTTTTT. Based on the CDR3 plus reference TRBV5-1 and TRBJ2-2, the full variable domain is KAGVTQTPRYLIKTRGQQVTLSCSPISGHRSVSWYQQTPGQGLQFLFEYFSETQRNKGNFPGRFSGRQFSNSRSEMNVSTLELGDSALYLCASSPGLGGTGELFFGEGSRLTVL.

The chain recombines TRBV9 with TRBJ2-7; possibly TRBD1 for D (5 bases). Germline V gives CDR1 SGDLS, CDR2 YYNGEE. The CDR3 contains 14 residues. The germline V and J ends were trimmed by 0 bases and 0 bases, with 7 bases remaining between them. The CDR3: CASSVGQSSYEQYF. The CDR3 DNA is TGTGCCAGCAGCGTAGGACAGAGCTCCTACGAGCAGTACTTC.

This chain uses TRBV5-6 with TRBJ2-7; D perhaps matches TRBD2 (5 bases). Looked up from germline, CDR1 is SGHDT and CDR2 is YYEEEE. V dropped 4 bases and J dropped 3 bases, with 8 bases sitting between them. There are 12 residues in the CDR3. CDR3 bases: TGTGCCAGCAGCGTCCGGGACTACGAGCAGTACTTC. It yields the protein CASSVRDYEQYF. Together with reference TRBV5-6 and TRBJ2-7, the CDR3 gives the full variable domain: DAGVTQSPTHLIKTRGQQVTLRCSPKSGHDTVSWYQQALGQGPQFIFQYYEEEERQRGNFPDRFSGHQFPNYSSELNVNALLLGDSALYLCASSVRDYEQYFGPGTRLTVT.